This T cell receptor (beta chain) was recorded in a study of CD8+CD57+ T cells in acquired aplastic anemia. Study-wide background: Sorted CD4+ plus CD8+ cells gave DNA averaging roughly 2.9 ug.

Genomic DNA provided the template from which TCR beta VDJ and CDR3 profiles were obtained. Via MiXCR, TCRdb re-called the reads, giving one row per CDR3 protein. The sample holds some 180,000 distinct CDR3 sequences, less than 65% seen once. All patients picked for sequencing had shown, by flow cytometry, an expansion of CD8+CD57+ cells. Among the patients, all had severe acquired aplastic anemia. At blood sampling, none of the patients had yet received therapy. Trimming removed 5 bases at V and 1 base at J, with 11 bases between. Germline V gives CDR1 SGHTA, CDR2 FQGNSA. This CDR3 is 15 amino acids long.

Sequences were obtained from sorted CD4+, CD8+, or CD8+CD57+ T cells (not recorded which) from PBMCs. This sequence originates from a human donor with aplastic anemia. The chain is built from TRBV7-2 and TRBJ2-2; either TRBD1 or TRBD2 may supply D (5 bases each). The CDR3 loop reads CASSQGRMNTGELFF. The DNA of the CDR3 is TGTGCCAGCAGCCAGGGACGGATGAACACCGGGGAGCTGTTTTTT.